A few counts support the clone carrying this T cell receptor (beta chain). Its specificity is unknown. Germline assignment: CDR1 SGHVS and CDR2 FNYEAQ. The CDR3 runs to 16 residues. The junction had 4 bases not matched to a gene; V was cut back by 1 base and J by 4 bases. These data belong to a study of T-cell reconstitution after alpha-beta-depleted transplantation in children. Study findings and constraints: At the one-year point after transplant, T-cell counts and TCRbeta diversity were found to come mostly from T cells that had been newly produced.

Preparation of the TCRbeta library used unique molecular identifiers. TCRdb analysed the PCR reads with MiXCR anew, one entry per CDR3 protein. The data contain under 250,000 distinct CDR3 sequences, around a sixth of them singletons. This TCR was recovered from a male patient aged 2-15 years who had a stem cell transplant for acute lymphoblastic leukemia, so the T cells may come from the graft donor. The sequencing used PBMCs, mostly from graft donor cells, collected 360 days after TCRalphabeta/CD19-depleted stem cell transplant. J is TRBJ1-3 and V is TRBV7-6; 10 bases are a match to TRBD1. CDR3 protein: CASSLGDRGPGNTIYF. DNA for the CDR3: TGTGCCAGCAGCTTAGGTGACAGGGGGCCCGGAAACACCATATATTTT.